The present TCR beta chain was sequenced within a study of OX40 agonist ivuxolimab in advanced cancers. As for the study more broadly: Ivuxolimab was a fully human IgG2 agonistic monoclonal antibody targeting the costimulatory receptor OX40 (CD134). Intravenous ivuxolimab was administered to patients every 2 weeks at six dose levels: 0.01, 0.1, 0.3, 1.5, 3 and 10 mg/kg. Among the 52 dose-escalation patients, some 20 had hepatocellular carcinoma, roughly 15 melanoma, 9 renal cell carcinoma and 9 head and neck cancer. In the dose-escalation cohort, around 80% of patients were male, and the mean age was roughly 56 years with a range of 23 to 79. Patients were allowed to have had prior anti-PD-1, anti-PD-L1 or anti-CTLA-4 therapy, and more than 30% of the dose-escalation patients had previously received checkpoint inhibitors. Partial responses were achieved by three dose-escalation patients, of whom one had hepatocellular carcinoma and two had cutaneous melanoma. The point of sequencing TCRbeta in the periphery was to test whether ivuxolimab changed TCR sequence diversity and drove clonal T-cell expansion. The monotherapy dose-escalation portion (N = 52 patients) of the phase I ivuxolimab trial is reported in the paper. General study outcomes and caveats: In the 0.1-3.0 mg/kg groups, partial responders were among the patients with the lowest normalized peripheral clonal expansion, particularly in CD8+ T cells. After ivuxolimab, more expanded clones were found on average in CD8+ T cells than in CD4+ T cells. Low levels of normalized T-cell clonal expansion were also shown by some nonresponding patients. Antigen specificity was not determined for the clonally expanded peripheral T cells. Clonal expansion of both CD4+ and CD8+ blood T cells was observed from baseline to week 6 at doses 0.1 to 3.0 mg/kg.

Patients with autoimmune disease history or receiving systemic immunosuppression were excluded from the trial. Peripheral blood for TCR sequencing was collected from all dose cohorts at baseline, on cycle 4 day 1, and on cycle 7 day 1. The samples were drawn from a first-in-human, open-label, multicenter phase I dose-escalation trial of ivuxolimab. Adults with locally advanced or metastatic melanoma, renal cell, hepatocellular, or head and neck squamous cell carcinoma were enrolled in the trial. Before TCR sequencing, CD4+ T cells and CD8+ T cells were sorted from peripheral blood as separate populations. This clone was recorded only once. The antigen it binds to is not known. Per-nucleotide qualities are absent, and no much larger clonotype sits a single base away. To sequence the TCRbeta CDR3 region, genomic DNA was isolated from the sorted cells. The immunoSEQ Assay was used for sequencing of TCRbeta CDR3 regions. TCRdb took this table from immuneACCESS and kept in-frame rearrangements with V and J called. Such tables lack part of the clones; where checked against another copy, unresolved V genes explain under half of the gap, and the rest is unexplained. The sample contains roughly 66,000 clones, around 83% of them found a single time. Of the sample, roughly 6.2% is held by the ten largest clones.

The receptor's source is an adult with an advanced solid tumor such as melanoma, head and neck, liver or kidney cancer. The sequenced sample was CD4+ or CD8+ T cells sorted from blood, obtained in a trial of the OX40 agonist ivuxolimab.

The CDR3 loop reads CAISWDRDTGELFF. The bases are TGTGCCATCAGCTGGGACAGGGACACCGGGGAGCTGTTTTTT. This sequence uses TRBV10-3 and TRBJ2-2; a stretch of 9 junction bases matches TRBD1. Trimming leaves V shorter by 6 bases and J shorter by 3 bases, with the junction holding 2 bases beyond the gene matches. There are 14 amino acids in the CDR3, from cysteine to phenylalanine inclusive. Only the CDR3 DNA stays, 42 bases, in frame from base 1. Based on the germline V gene, the CDR1 and CDR2 sequences are ENHRY and SYGVKD.